The TCR beta chain under discussion was sequenced for a study of blood T cell repertoires in COVID-19. Germline V CDR1 and CDR2: LGHDT, YNNKEL (reference sequence). CDR3 size: 18 residues. V lost 1 base and J lost 0; bases outside the gene matches: 9. Some clones are missing from TCRdb's copy, which holds only in-frame ones; the method was immunoSEQ multiplex PCR. The table records hundreds of thousands of clones, 85% of them present only once. The receptor's source is a woman between 25 and 40 years old who had been exposed to COVID-19. Input material: PBMCs or T cells enriched from blood (not recorded which). The V and J genes are TRBV3-1 (or the pseudogene TRBV3-2) and TRBJ2-1; 7 bases fit TRBD2. CDR3 nucleotides: TGTGCCAGCAGCCAAGCTCTGGGAGGGACGAGCTCCTACAATGAGCAGTTCTTC. This sequence encodes CASSQALGGTSSYNEQFF.